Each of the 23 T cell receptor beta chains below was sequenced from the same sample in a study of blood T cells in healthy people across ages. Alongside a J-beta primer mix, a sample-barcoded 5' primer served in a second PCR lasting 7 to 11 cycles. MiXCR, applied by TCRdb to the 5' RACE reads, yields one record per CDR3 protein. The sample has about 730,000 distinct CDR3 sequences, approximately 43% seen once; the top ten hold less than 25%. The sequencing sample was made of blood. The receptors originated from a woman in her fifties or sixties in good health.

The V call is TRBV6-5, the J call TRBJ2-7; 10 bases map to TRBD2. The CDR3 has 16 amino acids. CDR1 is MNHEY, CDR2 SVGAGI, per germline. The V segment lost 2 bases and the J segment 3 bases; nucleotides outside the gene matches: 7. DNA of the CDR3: TGTGCCAGCAGTTACAGAGCGGGAGGGAAGCTCTACGAGCAGTACTTC. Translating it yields CASSYRAGGKLYEQYF.

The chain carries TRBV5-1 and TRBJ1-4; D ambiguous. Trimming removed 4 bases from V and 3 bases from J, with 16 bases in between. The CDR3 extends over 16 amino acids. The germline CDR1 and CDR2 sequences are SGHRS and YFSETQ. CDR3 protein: CASSPNTDGSNEKLFF. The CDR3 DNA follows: TGCGCCAGCAGCCCCAATACAGATGGATCTAATGAAAAACTGTTTTTT.

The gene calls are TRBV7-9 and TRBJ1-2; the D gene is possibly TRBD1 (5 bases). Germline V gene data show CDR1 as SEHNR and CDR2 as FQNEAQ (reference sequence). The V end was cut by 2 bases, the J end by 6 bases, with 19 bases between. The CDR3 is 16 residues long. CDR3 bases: TGTGCCAGCAGCTTACCCGACTCCCCAGGGCGTAATGGCTACACCTTC. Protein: CASSLPDSPGRNGYTF.

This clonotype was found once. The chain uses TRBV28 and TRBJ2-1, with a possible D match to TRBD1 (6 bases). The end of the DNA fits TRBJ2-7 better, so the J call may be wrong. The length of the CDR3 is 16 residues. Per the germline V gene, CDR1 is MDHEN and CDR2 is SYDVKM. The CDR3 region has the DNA TGTGCCAGCAGTGGTGAGACAGGCCCCTCCTACAATGAGCAGTACTTC. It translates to CASSGETGPSYNEQYF.

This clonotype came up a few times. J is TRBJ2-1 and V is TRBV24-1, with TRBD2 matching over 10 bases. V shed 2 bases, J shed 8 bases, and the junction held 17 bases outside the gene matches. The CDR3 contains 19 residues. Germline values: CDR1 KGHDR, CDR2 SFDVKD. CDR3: CATSDSGWLAGVESYEQFF. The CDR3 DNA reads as TGTGCCACCAGTGATTCCGGGTGGCTAGCGGGAGTTGAGAGCTATGAGCAGTTCTTC.

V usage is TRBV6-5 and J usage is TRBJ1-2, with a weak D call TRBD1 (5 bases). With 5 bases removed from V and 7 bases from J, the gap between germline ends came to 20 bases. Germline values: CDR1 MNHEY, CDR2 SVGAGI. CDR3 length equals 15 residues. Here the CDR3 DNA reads TGTGCCAGCAGTATTTCAGGGCCCGGGATCGGTGGCTACACCTTC. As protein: CASSISGPGIGGYTF.

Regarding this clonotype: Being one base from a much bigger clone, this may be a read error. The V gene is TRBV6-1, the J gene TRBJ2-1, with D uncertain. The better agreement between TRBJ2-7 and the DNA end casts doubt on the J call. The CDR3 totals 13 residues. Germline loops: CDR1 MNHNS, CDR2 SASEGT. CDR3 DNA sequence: TGTGCCAGCAGTTTGGAGCCCTACAATGAGCAGTACTTC. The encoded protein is CASSLEPYNEQYF.

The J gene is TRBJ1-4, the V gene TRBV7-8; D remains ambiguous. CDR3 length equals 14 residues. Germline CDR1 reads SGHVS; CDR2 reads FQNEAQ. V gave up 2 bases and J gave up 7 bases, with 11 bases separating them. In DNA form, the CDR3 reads TGTGCCAGCAGCTTATTAGGGATTGGTGAAAAACTGTTTTTT. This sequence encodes CASSLLGIGEKLFF.

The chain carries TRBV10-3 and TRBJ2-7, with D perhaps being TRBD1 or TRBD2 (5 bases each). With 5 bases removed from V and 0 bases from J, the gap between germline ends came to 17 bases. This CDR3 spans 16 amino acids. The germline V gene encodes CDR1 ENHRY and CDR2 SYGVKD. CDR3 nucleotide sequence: TGTGCCATCAGTCTCCAGGGCCTCGAGGGCTCCTACGAGCAGTACTTC. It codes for CAISLQGLEGSYEQYF.

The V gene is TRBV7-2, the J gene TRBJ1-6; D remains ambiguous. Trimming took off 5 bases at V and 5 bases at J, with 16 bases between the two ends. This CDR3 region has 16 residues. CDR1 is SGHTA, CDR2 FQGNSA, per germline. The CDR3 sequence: CASSQDGNIDNSPLHF. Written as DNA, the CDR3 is TGTGCCAGCAGCCAAGACGGGAACATAGATAATTCACCCCTCCACTTT.

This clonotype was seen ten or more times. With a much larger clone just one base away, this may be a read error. CDR3 residues: CASAFNSGGIGEQYF. The CDR3 DNA is TGCGCCAGCGCCTTTAATAGCGGTGGCATTGGTGAGCAGTACTTC. This chain uses TRBV5-1 with TRBJ2-5; maybe TRBD2 (6 bases). Trimming removed 7 bases from V and 11 bases from J, with 27 bases in between. The CDR3 sequence is 15 residues long. Germline CDR1 and CDR2: SGHRS and YFSETQ.

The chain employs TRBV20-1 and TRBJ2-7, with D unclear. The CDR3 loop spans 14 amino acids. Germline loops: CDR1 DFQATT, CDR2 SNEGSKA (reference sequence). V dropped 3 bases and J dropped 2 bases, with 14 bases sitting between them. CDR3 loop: CSASLVVTAYEQYF. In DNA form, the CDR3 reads TGCAGTGCTAGCTTAGTAGTTACGGCCTACGAGCAGTACTTC.

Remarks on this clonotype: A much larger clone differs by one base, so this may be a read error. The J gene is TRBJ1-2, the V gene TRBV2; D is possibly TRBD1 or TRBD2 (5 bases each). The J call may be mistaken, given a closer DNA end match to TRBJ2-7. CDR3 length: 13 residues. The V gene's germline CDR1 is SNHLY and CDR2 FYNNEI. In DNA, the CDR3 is TGTGCCAGCACCCGGGACGGCTCCTACGAGCAGTACTTC. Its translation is CASTRDGSYEQYF.

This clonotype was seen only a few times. CDR3 loop: CASSFRASGSGGDTQYF. The DNA for the CDR3 is TGTGCCAGCAGCTTTCGTGCTAGCGGGAGCGGAGGGGATACGCAGTATTTT. The chain is built from TRBV13 and TRBJ2-3, with 10 nucleotides matching TRBD2. This CDR3 is 17 amino acids long. The junction had 12 bases not matched to a gene; V was cut back by 3 bases and J by 6 bases. Germline V gene data show CDR1 as PRHDT and CDR2 as FYEKMQ (reference sequence).

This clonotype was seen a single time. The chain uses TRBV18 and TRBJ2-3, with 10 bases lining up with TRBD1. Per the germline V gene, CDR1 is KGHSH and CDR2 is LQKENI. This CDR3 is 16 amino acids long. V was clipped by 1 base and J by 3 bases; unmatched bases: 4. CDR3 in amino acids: CASSPQPGQGTDTQYF. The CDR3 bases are TGTGCCAGCTCACCACAGCCGGGACAGGGGACAGATACGCAGTATTTT.

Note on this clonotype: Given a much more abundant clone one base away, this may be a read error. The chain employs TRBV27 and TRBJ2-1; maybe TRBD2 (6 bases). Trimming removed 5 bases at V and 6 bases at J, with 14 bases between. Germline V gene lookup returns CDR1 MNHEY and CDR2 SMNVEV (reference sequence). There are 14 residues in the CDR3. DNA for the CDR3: TGTGCCAGCAGTGTATGGCAGGGAGGCAATGAGCAGTTCTTC. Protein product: CASSVWQGGNEQFF.

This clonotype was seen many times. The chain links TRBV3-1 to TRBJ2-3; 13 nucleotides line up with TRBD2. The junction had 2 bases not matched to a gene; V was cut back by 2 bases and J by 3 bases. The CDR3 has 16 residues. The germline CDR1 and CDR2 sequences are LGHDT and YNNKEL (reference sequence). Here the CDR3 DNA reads TGTGCCAGCAGCCAATTACTAGCGGGGGGGACAGATACGCAGTATTTT. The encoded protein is CASSQLLAGGTDTQYF.

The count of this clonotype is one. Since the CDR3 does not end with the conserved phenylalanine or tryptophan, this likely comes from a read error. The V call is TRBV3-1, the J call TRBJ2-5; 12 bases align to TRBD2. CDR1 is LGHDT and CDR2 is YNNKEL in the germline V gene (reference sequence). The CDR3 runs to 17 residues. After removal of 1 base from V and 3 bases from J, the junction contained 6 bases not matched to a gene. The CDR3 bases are TGTGCCAGCAGCCAAGGCTCTCTAGCGGGAGGGAAAGAGACCCAGTACTAC. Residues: CASSQGSLAGGKETQYY.

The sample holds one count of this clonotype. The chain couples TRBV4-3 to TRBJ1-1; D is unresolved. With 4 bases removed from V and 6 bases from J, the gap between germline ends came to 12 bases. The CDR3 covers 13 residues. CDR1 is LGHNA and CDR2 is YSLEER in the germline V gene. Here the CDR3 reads CASSLEVGAEAFF. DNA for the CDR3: TGCGCCAGCAGCCTTGAGGTTGGTGCTGAAGCTTTCTTT.

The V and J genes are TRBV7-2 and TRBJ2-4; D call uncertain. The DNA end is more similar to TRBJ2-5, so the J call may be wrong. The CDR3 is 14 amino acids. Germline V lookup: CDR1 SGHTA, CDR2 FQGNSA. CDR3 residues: CASSVKRHQETQYF. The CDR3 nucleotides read TGTGCCAGCAGCGTCAAGCGTCACCAAGAGACCCAGTACTTC.

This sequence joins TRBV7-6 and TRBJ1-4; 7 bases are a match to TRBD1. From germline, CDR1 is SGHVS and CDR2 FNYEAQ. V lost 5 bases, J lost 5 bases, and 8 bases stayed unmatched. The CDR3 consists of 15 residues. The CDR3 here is CASSHRGTKNEKLFF. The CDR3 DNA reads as TGTGCCAGCAGCCACAGGGGAACCAAGAATGAAAAACTGTTTTTT.

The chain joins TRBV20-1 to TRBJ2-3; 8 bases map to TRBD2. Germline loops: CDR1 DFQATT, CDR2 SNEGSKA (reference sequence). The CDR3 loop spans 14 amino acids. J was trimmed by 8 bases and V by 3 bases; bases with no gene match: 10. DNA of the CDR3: TGCAGTGCTAGGGGACCGGGGGGGGAGGTTACGCAGTATTTT. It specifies CSARGPGGEVTQYF.

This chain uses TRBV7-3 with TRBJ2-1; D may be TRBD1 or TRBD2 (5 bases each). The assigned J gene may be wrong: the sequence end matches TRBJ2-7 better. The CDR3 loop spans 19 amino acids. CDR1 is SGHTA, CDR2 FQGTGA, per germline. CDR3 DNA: TGTGCCAGCAGCTTAAATGGGGGAAGGGTAGGATTCGGCAACAATGAGCAGTACTTC. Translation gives CASSLNGGRVGFGNNEQYF.